Included here is one T cell receptor beta chain sequence, with context. No antigen is known for it. One end of the junction varies from germline; a read error may be responsible. The immunoSEQ Assay, a bias-controlled multiplex PCR, was used to amplify TCRbeta CDR3 regions from genomic DNA. On the authors' methods: Within the assay, amplification of reference gene primers was used to estimate how many nucleated cells each sample contained. To quantify the absolute abundance of each unique TCRbeta CDR3 rearrangement, sequence reads were collapsed and filtered. For each sample, productive Simpson clonality was calculated by taking the square root of Simpson's diversity index across productive rearrangements. TCRdb took this table from immuneACCESS and kept in-frame rearrangements with V and J called. Such tables lack part of the clones; where checked against another copy, unresolved V genes explain under half of the gap, and the rest is unexplained. V and J calls and clone size come straight from that table; D and trimming were deduced from the DNA. This sample lists 60,000 to 70,000 clones; 84% were detected once. Of the sample, 7.5% to 9% falls within the top ten clones.

This entry belongs to a study of blood T cell repertoires in COVID-19 (dated by TCRdb to about 2020). Regarding the complete study: The collaborator samples originated in the United States, Italy and Spain and spanned the acute and convalescent phases of COVID-19. The material from the prospective study consisted of cDNA or gDNA derived from T cells, B-cell-depleted T cells, or PBMCs. Subjects who had been exposed to COVID-19, were actively infected with it, or had recovered from it provided the deeply sampled blood TCRbeta repertoires that made up the dataset. The repertoires were released in a freely available public database meant as a resource for research on the immune response to SARS-CoV-2. Samples were obtained from the ongoing ImmuneRACE study (first 160 participants) and from approximately 1,200 subjects provided by 6 global collaborators. A de-identified subject ID, COVID-19 status, age in years and sex were almost always included in the sample metadata. Where available, HLA class I and class II types were obtained from metadata supplied by the sample provider rather than from assay-based typing.

Study-wide findings and limitations: The quantity of clinical and demographic metadata differed by source and by participant and was supplied without curation.

Each collaborating institution followed its own protocols to collect whole blood in K2EDTA tubes. For TCRbeta analysis, collaborator samples were shipped as frozen whole blood, as isolated PBMCs, or as DNA extracted from either sample type. The TCR comes from a man aged 45-65 years with active COVID-19. Sample: peripheral blood.

The nucleotide sequence is TGTGCTAGCAGCCCGTCCCAGGGTGGAAACACCATATATTTT. It is translated as CASSPSQGGNTIYF. The rearranged chain carries TRBV7-7 and TRBJ1-3; TRBD1 could be the D gene, as 5 bases match. The germline V gene (reference sequence) sets CDR1 to SSHAT and CDR2 to FNYEAQ. The CDR3 goes from the cysteine to the phenylalanine over 14 residues. Only the CDR3 region is kept as DNA, spanning 42 bases read in frame from base 1.